The 15 T cell receptor beta chains listed next were all sequenced from one sample in a study of shared clonotypes between healthy human individuals. Only in-frame clones appear in the TCRdb table, and some are missing; sequencing was by immunoSEQ multiplex PCR. The sample consists of about 490,000 clones, 79% of them appearing once. Sequencing input: PBMCs. These receptor sequences come from a middle-aged woman in good health. Some clones in this sample may be carry-over from other donors' samples.

J is TRBJ2-7 and V is TRBV6-5; TRBD2 matches at 11 bases. Looked up from germline, CDR1 is MNHEY and CDR2 is SVGAGI. The CDR3 is 14 residues long. The J segment lost 6 bases and the V segment lost 4 bases, leaving 5 bases of the junction unmatched. The DNA of the CDR3 is TGTGCCAGCAGTTCCGGACTAGCGGGCAGCGAGCAGTACTTC. Translation: CASSSGLAGSEQYF.

The CDR3 nucleotides read TGCGCCAGCAGCTCTCGGGGACTAGCGTCCACCGGGGAGCTGTTTTTT. Protein: CASSSRGLASTGELFF. The V and J genes are TRBV5-1 and TRBJ2-2; 10 bases are shared with TRBD2. Germline-derived CDR1 and CDR2 are SGHRS and YFSETQ. With V trimmed by 3 bases and J by 4 bases, 6 bases remained unmatched. The CDR3 length is 16 residues.

At least ten counts were recorded for this clone. V usage is TRBV19 and J usage is TRBJ2-1, with D perhaps assigned TRBD1 or TRBD2 (5 bases each). Germline V CDR1 and CDR2: LNHDA, SQIVND (reference sequence). This CDR3 spans 18 amino acids. V lost 2 bases to trimming and J lost 7 bases, with 24 bases between them. The CDR3 here is CASSISSTGWGSRNEQFF. The CDR3 DNA sequence: TGTGCCAGTAGTATAAGTTCAACAGGTTGGGGGAGTCGGAATGAGCAGTTCTTC.

The rearrangement uses TRBV7-2 and TRBJ2-1, with 14 bases identical to TRBD2. The CDR3 is 17 residues long. The V gene's germline CDR1 is SGHTA and CDR2 FQGNSA. V lost 0 bases, J lost 8 bases, and 6 bases stayed unmatched. The CDR3 DNA sequence: TGTGCCAGCAGCTTAGCAGGGACTAGCGGGAGTAGATATGAGCAGTTCTTC. It yields the protein CASSLAGTSGSRYEQFF.

For the CDR3, the DNA is TGTGCCAGCAGGTCAGGGGGAGAGAACACCGGGGAGCTGTTTTTT. Its translation: CASRSGGENTGELFF. This sequence joins TRBV5-5 and TRBJ2-2, with 7 positions matching TRBD1. The J segment lost 1 base and the V segment lost 5 bases, leaving 5 bases of the junction unmatched. The CDR3 spans 15 residues. Germline CDR1 reads SGHKS; CDR2 reads YYEKEE (reference sequence).

V usage is TRBV9 and J usage is TRBJ2-3, with D hard to call. This CDR3 contains 15 residues. The V and J ends lost 0 bases and 3 bases respectively, with 11 bases between them. Germline assignment: CDR1 SGDLS and CDR2 YYNGEE. CDR3 sequence: CASSVAWSGTDTQYF. In DNA, the CDR3 is TGTGCCAGCAGCGTAGCATGGTCCGGAACAGATACGCAGTATTTT.

This sequence joins TRBV18 and TRBJ1-4; D unclear. V dropped 2 bases and J dropped 0 bases, with 7 bases sitting between them. Looked up from germline, CDR1 is KGHSH and CDR2 is LQKENI. The CDR3 spans 15 residues. CDR3 DNA: TGTGCCAGCTCACCAGTGGGTCCAACTAATGAAAAACTGTTTTTT. Amino acids: CASSPVGPTNEKLFF.

The rearrangement links TRBV5-1 to TRBJ2-7; 7 nucleotides agree with TRBD2. This CDR3 has 17 residues. V lost 4 bases to trimming and J lost 6 bases; unmatched junction nucleotides: 19. Germline V lookup: CDR1 SGHRS, CDR2 YFSETQ. The CDR3 DNA reads as TGCGCCAGCAGCCTAGGACTAGTTTGGGAGGGAGTACGCGAGCAGTACTTC. It codes for CASSLGLVWEGVREQYF.

The sample holds many counts of this clone. The chain carries TRBV7-2 and TRBJ2-3; the match to TRBD2 covers 12 bases. CDR3 length: 19 amino acids. Germline V gene data show CDR1 as SGHTA and CDR2 as FQGNSA. The ends lost 1 base at V and 1 base at J; junction bases unmatched: 9. As DNA, the CDR3 is TGTGCCAGCAGCTTAGTCCTAGCGGGAGGGCATTTTGGCACAGATACGCAGTATTTT. As protein: CASSLVLAGGHFGTDTQYF.

In this sample, this clone turned up a few times. This chain uses TRBV2 with TRBJ2-6; unclear D gene. The germline gives CDR1 SNHLY, CDR2 FYNNEI. The V and J ends lost 4 bases and 11 bases respectively, with 6 bases between them. This CDR3 is built from 11 residues. This CDR3 reads CASSALDVLTF. The CDR3 DNA reads as TGTGCCAGCAGTGCCCTCGACGTCCTGACTTTC.

This clone has a single count. The chain employs TRBV29-1 and TRBJ1-2; the D is unclear. The germline gives CDR1 SQVTM, CDR2 ANQGSEA. Trimming pared 0 bases from V and 6 bases from J, leaving 17 bases between. The CDR3 extends over 15 amino acids. The CDR3 spells CSVEDSTELDDGYTF. In DNA form, the CDR3 reads TGCAGCGTTGAAGATAGTACGGAATTAGATGATGGCTACACCTTC. Full variable domain (rest looked up from reference TRBV29-1 and TRBJ1-2): SAVISQKPSRDICQRGTSLTIQCQVDSQVTMMFWYRQQPGQSLTLIATANQGSEATYESGFVIDKFPISRPNLTFSTLTVSNMSPEDSSIYLCSVEDSTELDDGYTFGSGTRLTVV.

The V call is TRBV2, the J call TRBJ2-5; 7 bases fit TRBD1. The J segment lost 1 base and the V segment lost 9 bases, leaving 5 bases of the junction unmatched. The CDR3 has 13 amino acids. The germline CDR1 and CDR2 sequences are SNHLY and FYNNEI. The CDR3 DNA reads as TGTGCCAGTCGGGACAGAAGCCAAGAGACCCAGTACTTC. It translates to CASRDRSQETQYF.

The genes are TRBV2 and TRBJ1-5; D not certain. The CDR3 is 13 amino acids. Germline assignment: CDR1 SNHLY and CDR2 FYNNEI. V lost 2 bases, J lost 7 bases, and 9 bases lay in between. DNA for the CDR3: TGTGCCAGCAGTGAATCGGGTTACCAGCCCCAGCATTTT. Encoded protein: CASSESGYQPQHF.

Note on this clone: The sample contains more than one DNA sequence encoding this CDR3. The chain employs TRBV11-3 and TRBJ2-1, with TRBD2 as a possible D gene (5 bases). The CDR3 contains 15 residues. The V gene's germline CDR1 is SGHNT and CDR2 YENEEA. V gave up 5 bases and J gave up 0 bases, with 11 bases separating them. As DNA, the CDR3 is TGTGCCAGCAGCCCGACTGGGAGCTCCTACAATGAGCAGTTCTTC. Encoded protein: CASSPTGSSYNEQFF. Drawing the rest from reference TRBV11-3 and TRBJ2-1, the complete variable domain is EAGVVQSPRYKIIEKKQPVAFWCNPISGHNTLYWYLQNLGQGPELLIRYENEEAVDDSQLPKDRFSAERLKGVDSTLKIQPAELGDSAVYLCASSPTGSSYNEQFFGPGTRLTVL.

The rearrangement uses TRBV6-5 and TRBJ2-5, with D hard to call. CDR1 and CDR2 from the germline V gene are MNHEY and SVGAGI. The CDR3 is 12 amino acids. V was cut by 8 bases and J by 0 bases, with 7 bases left in between. CDR3 region: CASGNYQETQYF. CDR3 bases: TGTGCCAGCGGAAATTACCAAGAGACCCAGTACTTC.